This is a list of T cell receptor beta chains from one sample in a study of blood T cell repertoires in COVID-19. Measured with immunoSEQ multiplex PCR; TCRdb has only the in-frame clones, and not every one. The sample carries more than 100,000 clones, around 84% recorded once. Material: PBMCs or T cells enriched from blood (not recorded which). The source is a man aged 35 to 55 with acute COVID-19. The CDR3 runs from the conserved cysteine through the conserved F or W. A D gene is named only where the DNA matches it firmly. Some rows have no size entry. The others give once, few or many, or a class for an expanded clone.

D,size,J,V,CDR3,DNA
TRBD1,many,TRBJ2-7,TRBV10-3,CAISEGTGTYEQYF,TGTGCCATCAGTGAGGGGACAGGGACCTACGAGCAGTACTTC
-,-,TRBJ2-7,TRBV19,CATSRGANSEQYF,TGTGCCACCTCACGGGGGGCGAACTCCGAGCAGTACTTC
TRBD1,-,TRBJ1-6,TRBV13,CASSRDRGQSPLHF,TGTGCCAGCAGCCGGGACAGGGGGCAATCACCCCTCCACTTT
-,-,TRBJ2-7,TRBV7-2,CASSPRLSSYEQYF,TGTGCCAGCAGCCCTCGACTAAGCTCCTACGAGCAGTACTTC
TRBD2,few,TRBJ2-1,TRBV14,CASSRLGTTYNEQFF,TGTGCCAGCAGCCGCCTGGGGACTACTTACAATGAGCAGTTCTTC
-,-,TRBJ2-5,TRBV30,CAWSVLEGGETQYF,TGTGCCTGGAGTGTACTCGAGGGCGGGGAGACCCAGTACTTC
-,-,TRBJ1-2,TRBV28,CASRRGGSNYGYTF,TGTGCCAGCAGGAGGGGGGGTAGTAACTATGGCTACACCTTC
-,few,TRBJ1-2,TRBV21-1,CASSKGAGGYGYTF,TGTGCCAGCAGCAAAGGGGCAGGGGGCTATGGCTACACCTTC
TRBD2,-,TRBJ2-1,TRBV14,CASSQAGTRAEQFF,TGTGCCAGCAGCCAAGCGGGGACTAGAGCTGAGCAGTTCTTC
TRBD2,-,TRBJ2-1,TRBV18,CASSPETSLNNEQFF,TGTGCCAGCTCACCAGAGACTAGCTTAAACAATGAGCAGTTCTTC
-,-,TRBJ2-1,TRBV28,CASSLEGRGSYNEQFF,TGTGCCAGCAGTTTGGAAGGGAGGGGGTCCTACAATGAGCAGTTCTTC
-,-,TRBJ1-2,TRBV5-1,CASSLTQGDYGYTF,TGCGCCAGCAGCTTAACACAGGGAGACTATGGCTACACCTTC
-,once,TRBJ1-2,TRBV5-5,CASSPTPGGNYGYTF,TGTGCCAGCAGCCCAACCCCGGGAGGCAACTATGGCTACACCTTC
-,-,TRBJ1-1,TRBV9,CASSVGQDYTEAFF,TGTGCCAGCAGCGTAGGGCAGGACTACACTGAAGCTTTCTTT
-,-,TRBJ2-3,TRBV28,CASSLGGAGAPDTQYF,TGTGCCAGCAGTTTAGGGGGGGCAGGCGCCCCAGATACGCAGTATTTT
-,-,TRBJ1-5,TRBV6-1,CASSDDGDIKLLYSNQPQHF,TGTGCCAGCAGTGACGACGGGGACATAAAGCTCCTTTATAGCAATCAGCCCCAGCATTTT
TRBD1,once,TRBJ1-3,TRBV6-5,CASSPQGAQRNTIYF,TGTGCCAGCAGTCCACAGGGGGCTCAGAGGAACACCATATATTTT
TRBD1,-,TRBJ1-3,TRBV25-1,CASSPGTGRGNTIYF,TGTGCCAGCAGTCCGGGGACAGGGCGAGGAAACACCATATATTTT
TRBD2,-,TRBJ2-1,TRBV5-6,CASSKTSGTSYNEQFF,TGTGCCAGCAGCAAAACTAGCGGAACTTCCTACAATGAGCAGTTCTTC
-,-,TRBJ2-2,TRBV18,CASSYTRDGELFF,TGTGCCAGCTCCTATACGAGAGACGGGGAGCTGTTTTTT
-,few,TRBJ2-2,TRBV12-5,CASGSDKNTGELFF,TGTGCTAGTGGTTCGGACAAGAACACCGGGGAGCTGTTTTTT
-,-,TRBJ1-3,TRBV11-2,CASSDRQSSGNTIYF,TGTGCCAGCAGCGATCGACAATCCTCTGGAAACACCATATATTTT
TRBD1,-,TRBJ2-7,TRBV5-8,CASSPGQGAGEQYF,TGTGCCAGCAGCCCGGGACAGGGGGCGGGGGAGCAGTACTTC
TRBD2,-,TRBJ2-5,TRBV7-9,CASSFPAGALRGGTQYF,TGTGCCAGCAGCTTCCCAGCGGGGGCCTTAAGAGGGGGGACCCAGTACTTC
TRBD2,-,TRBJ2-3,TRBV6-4,CASSETLAGTQYF,TGTGCCAGCAGTGAAACGCTAGCGGGTACGCAGTATTTT
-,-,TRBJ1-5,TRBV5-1,CASSLDTSNQPQHF,TGCGCCAGCAGCTTGGACACTAGCAATCAGCCCCAGCATTTT
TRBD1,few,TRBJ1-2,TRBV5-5,CASSLQGFYGYTF,TGTGCCAGCAGCTTACAGGGGTTCTATGGCTACACCTTC
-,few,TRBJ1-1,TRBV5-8,CASSFPSGGTGGTEAFF,TGTGCCAGCAGCTTCCCCTCAGGCGGAACGGGGGGGACTGAAGCTTTCTTT
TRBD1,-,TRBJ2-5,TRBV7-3,CASSLTGAQETQYF,TGTGCCAGCAGTCTTACAGGGGCACAAGAGACCCAGTACTTC
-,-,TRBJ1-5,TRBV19,CASSRAGIRYSNQPQHF,TGTGCCAGTAGCCGCGCGGGCATAAGATATAGCAATCAGCCCCAGCATTTT
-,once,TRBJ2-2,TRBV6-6,CASTEGWELFF,TGTGCCAGCACCGAGGGATGGGAGCTGTTTTTT
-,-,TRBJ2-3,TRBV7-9,CASSSLRGGADTQYF,TGTGCCAGCAGCTCCCTTAGGGGGGGGGCGGATACGCAGTATTTT
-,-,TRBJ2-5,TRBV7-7,CASSTILGHMAEDQYF,TGTGCTAGCAGCACTATCCTGGGACACATGGCCGAGGACCAGTACTTC
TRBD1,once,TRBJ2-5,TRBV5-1,CASNDRGETQYF,TGCGCCAGCAACGACAGGGGAGAGACCCAGTACTTC
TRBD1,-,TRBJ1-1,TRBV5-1,CASSLTGGTGTEAFF,TGCGCCAGCAGCTTGACAGGGGGTACGGGCACTGAAGCTTTCTTT
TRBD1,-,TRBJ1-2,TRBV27,CASSGDRGHTGYTF,TGTGCCAGCAGTGGCGACAGGGGGCACACTGGCTACACCTTC
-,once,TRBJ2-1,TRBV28,CASNRGVNNEQFF,TGTGCCAGCAACCGCGGGGTCAACAATGAGCAGTTCTTC
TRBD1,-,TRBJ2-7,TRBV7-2,CASSSWTGSNEQYF,TGTGCCAGCAGCTCCTGGACAGGGTCCAACGAGCAGTACTTC
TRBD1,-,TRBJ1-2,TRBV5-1,CASSPGQGAHNYGYTF,TGCGCCAGCAGCCCGGGACAGGGGGCCCATAACTATGGCTACACCTTC
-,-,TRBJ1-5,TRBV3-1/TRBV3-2,CASSQAPPGNGQPQHF,TGTGCCAGCAGCCAGGCGCCCCCGGGGAACGGACAGCCCCAGCATTTT
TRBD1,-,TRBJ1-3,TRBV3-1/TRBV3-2,CASSEPGQGGESGNTIYF,TGTGCCAGCAGCGAACCGGGACAGGGAGGAGAAAGTGGAAACACCATATATTTT
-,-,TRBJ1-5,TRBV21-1,CASSNRSRGAQRDQPQHF,TGTGCCAGCAGCAACAGGAGTCGGGGGGCGCAAAGGGATCAGCCCCAGCATTTT
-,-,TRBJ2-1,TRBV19,CATSRQSSYNEQFF,TGTGCCACTAGTCGACAGAGCTCCTACAATGAGCAGTTCTTC
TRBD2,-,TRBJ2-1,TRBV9,CASSVAPQAGSSYNEQFF,TGTGCCAGCAGCGTAGCCCCCCAAGCGGGGAGCTCCTACAATGAGCAGTTCTTC
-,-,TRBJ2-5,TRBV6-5,CASRTGQGGGETQYF,TGTGCCAGCAGGACTGGGCAGGGAGGCGGAGAGACCCAGTACTTC